This T cell receptor (beta chain) was sequenced for a study of response to subunit inactivated influenza vaccine. Study conclusions and caveats: The authors suggested that few new T cells are recruited per seasonal influenza vaccination.

TCRdb independently ran MiXCR on the RT-PCR reads; one entry per CDR3 protein. This sample carries 550,000 to 800,000 distinct CDR3 sequences, about 14% of them seen once, and the ten largest clones take around 7%. This CDR3 has 15 residues. Germline lookup yields CDR1 SGHRS and CDR2 YFSETQ. V lost 9 bases to trimming and J lost 3 bases; unmatched junction nucleotides: 7. There are a few counts of this clonotype. Its antigen is undetermined. The rearrangement uses TRBV5-1 and TRBJ2-2; 11 nucleotides agree with TRBD1. The specimen was PBMCs from blood, collected roughly 2 weeks before vaccination. The clonotype comes from a man between 45 and 60 years old who received an inactivated influenza vaccine. The CDR3 loop is CATRTGGMDTGELFF. CDR3 sequence (DNA): TGCGCCACCCGGACAGGGGGCATGGACACCGGGGAGCTGTTTTTT.